This TCR beta chain was sequenced during a study of regulatory T cells in long-lasting Graves disease (dated by TCRdb to about 2021). Background on the whole study: Antithyroid drugs had been taken for less than 3 months by newly diagnosed Graves' disease patients. Persistent Graves' disease patients were compared with newly diagnosed Graves' disease patients by peripheral blood TCR sequencing and RNA sequencing. The study was registered as a clinical trial and conducted in China. TCR sequencing covered around 13 persistent and 20 newly diagnosed Graves' disease patients, some 35 samples in total. Beyond this particular receptor, the publication reports: As a limitation, the authors acknowledged that the small sample size may reduce accuracy. Patients with persistent disease shared more public clonotypes (approximately 2,500) than newly diagnosed patients did (around 1,000). Sequencing and analysis were limited to the TCR beta chain. The study examined only peripheral blood because the primary lesion, thyroid tissue, could not be accessed. Persistent disease showed preferential use of TRBV28, TRBJ1-2 and TRBJ2-5, whereas newly diagnosed disease favored TRBV20-1 and TRBJ2-1. Compared with newly diagnosed patients, persistent Graves' disease patients had lower TCR Shannon entropy and fewer highly expanded clones, which suggests clonal expansion.

The time point label here, explained by the study, means: newly diagnosed GD, antithyroid drugs for less than 3 months. For both TCR sequencing and RNA sequencing, RNA was extracted from PBMCs using TRIzol. Graves' disease was diagnosed according to American Thyroid Association guidelines. The patients came from an endocrinology department in Xi'an, China. Each patient gave around 9.2 milliliters of peripheral blood, collected in an EDTA anticoagulant tube. Ficoll Paque Plus density gradient separation was used to isolate PBMCs, and no further T cell sorting was done. An Agilent 2100 Bioanalyzer and agarose gel were used to check RNA quality, and a NanoDrop 2000 was used to measure RNA concentration. As to this clonotype: The antigen it binds to is not known. No base quality information exists; no much larger clone differs at one position.

The protocol used for the library was multiplex PCR. The sequencer was an Illumina HiSeq 4000. TCR beta libraries were built with iRepertoire HTBI primers and Arm-PCR amplification of CDR3 regions. Before sequencing, the PCR products underwent gel purification. In the authors' own workflow: Across samples, around 58 TRBV and roughly 15 TRBJ segments were identified and used for gene usage analysis of CDR3 amino acid clonotypes. Filtered high-quality paired reads were merged into contigs using COPE and FqMerger. Contigs were aligned with BLAST to IMGT TRBV, TRBD and TRBJ reference genes, and CDR3 was defined per IMGT. Any clonotype with a frequency above 0.1% was classified as a highly expanded clone. Shannon entropy served as the measure of repertoire diversity, while the Gini coefficient captured V-J evenness. Public clonotypes were defined as clonotypes shared by more than one individual. TCRdb redid the processing of the public reads, applying fastp at Q25 and MiXCR, and retained in-frame beta chains. Each entry merges the rows of one CDR3 protein and shows their most common DNA and genes. The V and J calls and clone size come from TCRdb's table, not from the authors' own analysis. The sample contains 450,000 to 600,000 distinct CDR3 sequences, about 14% of them found a single time. The ten largest clones take up 8.5% to 10% of the sample.

The CDR3 holds 12 amino acids from the cysteine to the phenylalanine. Just the 36-base CDR3 DNA is kept, in frame starting at base 1. The junction carries 8 bases between V and J, which are trimmed by 5 bases and 7 bases respectively. From a lookup of the germline V gene, CDR1 and CDR2 are MNHNS and SASEGT. These data are also associated with another study on T cells in Graves' hyperthyroidism and ophthalmopathy. The other study reports the following: A patient counted as having stable Graves' hyperthyroidism if no progression to ophthalmopathy occurred over 18 months of follow-up. Hyperthyroidism patients were newly diagnosed, had a disease duration of under 2 months, and were aged 18 to 65 years. The study excluded patients with uncontrolled infections, other autoimmune diseases, pregnancy or lactation. Diagnoses were based on clinical symptoms, serum thyroxine and TRAb, thyroid ultrasound and orbital computed tomography. A first-round RT-PCR of the TCR CDR3 used the HTBI primer set with the Qiagen OneStep RT-PCR kit. Most expanded thyroid clonotypes (frequency above 0.001) were also detected in blood, suggesting blood repertoires may reflect thyroid immune responses. Ophthalmopathy was separated from stable hyperthyroidism by a 13 V-J signature model, with around 88% sensitivity and just over 81% specificity obtained in cross-validation and 80%/75% obtained in testing. During validation, the model predicted progression to ophthalmopathy a median of roughly six months ahead of onset, with around 65% sensitivity and roughly 72% specificity. TCR V-J signatures able to tell the groups apart were searched for in a discovery cohort of 100 patients, of whom more than 40 had Graves' ophthalmopathy and under 65 had stable Graves' hyperthyroidism. Prospective prediction of ophthalmopathy was tested in an independent validation cohort of 18 to 20 hyperthyroidism patients and 17 patients who later progressed to ophthalmopathy. The 100 discovery patients were randomly divided into training and test sets at a 7:3 ratio. The study also compared thyroid tissue and blood T-cell repertoires from about six Graves' hyperthyroidism patients. After sampling, hyperthyroidism patients received methimazole starting at 30 mg daily, and ophthalmopathy patients received high-dose intravenous methylprednisolone. A second multiplex PCR round built the libraries, followed by size selection and purification. Paired-end sequencing of the libraries was performed with 100 bp reads on an Illumina HiSeq2000. Raw data were processed with SOAPnuke, discarding reads with adapters, uncalled bases, mean Phred below 15, or no exact constant-primer or identifier match. High-quality paired reads were merged using COPE v1.2.5, and each unique nucleotide sequence was defined as a clonotype. Clonotypes were aligned to IMGT TRBV, TRBD and TRBJ reference segments using MiTCR v1.1. The analysis was restricted to V-J combinations with a frequency above 0.0001, which together covered 99.2% of the repertoires. A TCS score was defined as the ratio of F50 (clonal expansion) to E x V (chaos), with BLOSUM62-based TCRdist applied between CDR3 peptides within each V-J. Welch's t-statistics and random forest reduced around 520 V-J features to 10 to 15, which were used in a naive Bayes classifier (R e1071). No statistical method was used to fix the sample size in advance, and group allocation was not hidden from the investigators. The paper reports TCR Vbeta CDR3 sequencing of over 120 peripheral blood samples: around 41 ophthalmopathy, some 80 hyperthyroidism and around 17 progressor patients.

The chain is encoded by TRBV6-1 joined to TRBJ1-4; TRBD1 is a possible D gene, resting on 5 matching bases. The receptor's source is a man in his thirties or forties with Graves disease. Donor details come from another sample of the same person, matched by shared clones. This specimen consisted of peripheral blood mononuclear cells (PBMCs), obtained at new diagnosis, from a patient treated with antithyroid drugs. DNA sequence: TGTGCCAGCAGTAGGGGCCCTGAAAAACTGTTTTTT. Protein translation: CASSRGPEKLFF.